This record covers a single T cell receptor (beta chain). A much larger clone is a single base away; this may be a read error. The CDR3 covers 16 residues. Germline-derived CDR1 and CDR2 are SEHNR and FQNEAQ (reference sequence). Thyroid ultrasound and orbital computed tomography, with clinical symptoms and serum thyroxine and TRAb, informed diagnoses. PBMCs were collected from a roughly 10 ml volume of fresh peripheral blood. This specimen belongs to a study of T cells in Graves' hyperthyroidism and ophthalmopathy. Amplification of TCR beta CDR3 regions was performed using RNA transcripts as template. First-round RT-PCR targeting the TCR CDR3 was performed with the HTBI primer set. TCRdb ran MiXCR on the multiplex PCR reads and lists one entry per CDR3 protein. The sample lists 490,000 or so distinct CDR3 sequences; around 20% were seen once.

The V and J genes are TRBV7-9 and TRBJ2-3; TRBD1 agrees at 7 bases. The DNA end lines up better with TRBJ1-5; the J call may be wrong. Sequenced input: blood. The origin of this receptor is a man aged 35-49 years with Graves' ophthalmopathy. The CDR3 loop reads CASSPQGGRYTDTQHF. CDR3 sequence (DNA): TGTGCCAGCAGCCCCCAGGGGGGGCGATACACAGATACGCAGCATTTT.